This T cell receptor beta chain was sequenced in a study of blood T cells in healthy people across ages (dated by TCRdb to between 2015 and 2017). Context from the whole study: In model experiments, roughly one uniquely barcoded TCR beta cDNA molecule per two T cells was captured by template switching. Using deep sequencing normalized with unique cDNA molecular identifiers, the study measured how TCR beta repertoire diversity changes with age. Donors were grouped into four age groups: young (average approximately 16 years), middle-aged (39), aged (around 62) and long-lived (approximately 75). To avoid experimental bias, donors of different ages were spread randomly across the sequencing lanes. For two donors (one aged 18 to 29 and one aged 80 or older), the study analyzed two additional independent replicas of 1 million unique cDNA reads from the same blood draw.

Findings and caveats that apply to the study as a whole: Compared with the aged group, the long-lived group had more naive CD4+ T cells, fewer expanded clones and increased TCR diversity, a pattern suggesting age selection. Estimates of total diversity from one million sequenced T cells were regarded as lower bounds and underestimates. Because profiling used bulk unsorted PBMCs, naive and antigen-experienced compartments could not be compared conclusively. Because the CMV infection status of the donors was unknown, age-related changes in expanded clonotypes may potentially have been confounded. As age increased, observed TCR beta diversity per million T cells dropped in a roughly linear way, and a significant reduction was already evident by age approximately 40. The percentage of naive T cells measured by flow cytometry correlated strongly with observed TCR beta diversity.

Systemically healthy Caucasian individuals from Russia, some 38 in total and aged about 6 to 100 years, were included as donors. Ten milliliters of peripheral blood were drawn from each donor into EDTA-treated Vacutainer tubes. Ficoll-Paque density-gradient centrifugation was used to isolate PBMCs, with at least 6 million obtained per sample. Total RNA was extracted from PBMCs with Trizol reagent, with at least 5.5 micrograms obtained per sample. Naive CD45RAhigh/CD27high T cell percentages were measured by flow cytometry on a PBMC aliquot from every donor. From V the trimming removes 2 bases and from J it removes 2 bases, while the gene matches leave 7 bases of the junction unaccounted for. The CDR3 sequence holds 16 residues, the cysteine and phenylalanine included. The DNA shown is the 48-base CDR3, in frame from base 1. From a lookup of the germline V gene, CDR1 and CDR2 are SGDLS and YYNGEE.

Library preparation was by 5' RACE. The sequencer listed for this sample is Illumina HiSeq 2500. A second PCR of about 6 to 11 cycles was run with a J-beta primer mix and a sample-barcoded 5' primer. A unique molecular identifier was introduced onto each TCR beta cDNA molecule by a template-switch 5' adaptor carrying 12 random nucleotides. Each sample yielded at least 3 million CDR3-containing paired-end reads. First-strand cDNA synthesis was performed from all RNA using the Mint cDNA synthesis kit, with priming by a TRBC-specific oligonucleotide. After uracil-DNA glycosylase treatment, a first 18-cycle PCR used universal primers M1SS and BC2_uni_R on all cDNA. As for the authors' bioinformatics: For normalization, 1 million high-quality reads, each with a distinct molecular identifier, were randomly selected from each sample. Reads with shared molecular identifiers were discarded instead of being binned into consensus sequences. MiTCR, run with a Q25 quality threshold and the strictest error-elimination algorithm, handled CDR3 identification, clonotype clustering and error correction. A nonparametric unseen species model using Euler transformation provided a lower-bound estimate of total TCR beta diversity. The raw public data were reprocessed by TCRdb itself: fastp quality trimming at Q25, MiXCR clonotype calling, in-frame beta chains only. Records with the same CDR3 protein are collapsed into one entry carrying the most frequent genes and DNA. TCRdb, rather than the study authors, made the V and J calls. The sample has some 700,000 distinct CDR3 sequences on record, roughly 43% of them singletons. Of the sample, more than 20% is held by the ten largest clones.

This clonotype was detected only a few times. Its antigen is unknown. Per-base quality was not reported, and no clone a single base away is much larger than it. The V and J genes are TRBV9 and TRBJ2-5; a stretch of 9 junction bases matches TRBD2. This receptor was obtained from a woman aged 55-75 years in good health. The sequencing sample was made of blood. Read as DNA, the sequence is TGTGCCAGCAGCGTTAGCGGGAGCGCCGGTCAAGAGACCCAGTACTTC. Its amino acids are CASSVSGSAGQETQYF.